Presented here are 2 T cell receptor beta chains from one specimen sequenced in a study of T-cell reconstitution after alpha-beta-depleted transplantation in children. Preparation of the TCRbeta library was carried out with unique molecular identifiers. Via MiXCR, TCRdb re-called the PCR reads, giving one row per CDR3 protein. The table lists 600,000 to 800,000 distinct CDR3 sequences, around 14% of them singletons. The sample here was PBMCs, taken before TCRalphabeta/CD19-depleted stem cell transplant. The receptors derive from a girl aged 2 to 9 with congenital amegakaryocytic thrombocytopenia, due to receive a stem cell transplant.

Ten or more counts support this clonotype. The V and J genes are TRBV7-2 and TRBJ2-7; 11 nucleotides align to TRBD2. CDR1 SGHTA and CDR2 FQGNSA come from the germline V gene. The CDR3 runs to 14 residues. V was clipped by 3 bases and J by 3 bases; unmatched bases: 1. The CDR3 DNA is TGTGCCAGCAGCTTGACTAGCGGGATCTACGAGCAGTACTTC. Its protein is CASSLTSGIYEQYF.

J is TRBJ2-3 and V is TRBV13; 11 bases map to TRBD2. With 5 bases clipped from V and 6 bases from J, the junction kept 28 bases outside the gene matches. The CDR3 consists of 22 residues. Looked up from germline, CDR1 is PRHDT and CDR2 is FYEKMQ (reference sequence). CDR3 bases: TGTGCCAGCAGCCCGCGAAGGGGGCTAGCGGGAGGATTACTTCCGGGGAGGGATACGCAGTATTTT. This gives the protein CASSPRRGLAGGLLPGRDTQYF. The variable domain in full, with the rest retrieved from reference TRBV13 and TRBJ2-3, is AAGVIQSPRHLIKEKRETATLKCYPIPRHDTVYWYQQGPGQDPQFLISFYEKMQSDKGSIPDRFSAQQFSDYHSELNMSSLELGDSALYFCASSPRRGLAGGLLPGRDTQYFGPGTRLTVL.